The rows below give T cell receptor beta chains drawn from one sample of a study of shared clonotypes between healthy human individuals. TCRdb keeps only in-frame clones here, not all; method: immunoSEQ multiplex PCR. This sample carries some 2,000,000 clones, less than 95% of them seen once, and the ten largest clones take roughly 1%. Sequenced: naive CD8+ T cells sorted from blood. These receptors were obtained from a man aged 18 to 29 in good health. CDR3s include the opening cysteine and the closing phenylalanine or tryptophan. D genes are given only for firm matches. Size values are once, few and many counts, or a class for expanded clones, and some rows have none.

size,V,J,D,DNA,CDR3
-,TRBV9,TRBJ1-2,TRBD1,TGTGCCAGCAGCGTAGACCTGGGACAGGGATCCGGCTACACCTTC,CASSVDLGQGSGYTF
-,TRBV4-3,TRBJ2-1,-,TGCGCCAGCAGCCAGTGGAGCTCATATGAGCAGTTCTTC,CASSQWSSYEQFF
-,TRBV11-2,TRBJ1-1,-,TGTGCCAGCAGTCAGACAGGAAGAAACACTGAAGCTTTCTTT,CASSQTGRNTEAFF
-,TRBV6-7,TRBJ2-5,-,TGTGCCAGCAGTTACAGGGTTGAGACCCAGTACTTC,CASSYRVETQYF
-,TRBV11-3,TRBJ2-7,-,TGTGCCAGCAGCTGGGCATCGGGGAGCTCCTACGAGCAGTACTTC,CASSWASGSSYEQYF
-,TRBV5-1,TRBJ2-3,TRBD1,TGCGCCAGCAGCTTGGAAAGGGGGCTGGATACGCAGTATTTT,CASSLERGLDTQYF
once,TRBV6-5,TRBJ2-7,TRBD2,TGTGCCAGCAGTCAGAAGAGCGGGGGGTACGAGCAGTACTTC,CASSQKSGGYEQYF
-,TRBV9,TRBJ2-5,-,TGTGCCAGCAGCGTCTCCTGGCGGAATCAAGAGACCCAGTACTTC,CASSVSWRNQETQYF
-,TRBV4-1,TRBJ2-7,-,TGCGCCAGCAGCCAAGACTCAGGGGCCTACGAGCAGTACTTC,CASSQDSGAYEQYF
-,TRBV30,TRBJ2-6,-,TGTGCCTGGAGTACCACCTCTGGGGCCAACGTCCTGACTTTC,CAWSTTSGANVLTF
-,TRBV7-2,TRBJ2-3,TRBD1,TGTGCCAGCAGCTTAGCTCTTTTTCCCACAGGACAGGCAGATACGCAGTATTTT,CASSLALFPTGQADTQYF
-,TRBV5-1,TRBJ2-3,-,TGCGCCAGCAGCTTCGGGGCGGAAGATACGCAGTATTTT,CASSFGAEDTQYF
-,TRBV6-9,TRBJ1-3,-,TGTGCTCAGCGGGCTGGAAACACCATATATTTT,CAQRAGNTIYF
-,TRBV4-1,TRBJ1-6,-,TGCGCCAGCAGCCTCGATAGCTCCTATAATTCACCCCTCCACTTT,CASSLDSSYNSPLHF
-,TRBV6-1,TRBJ2-5,TRBD2,TGTGCCAGCAGTGAAGGGTGGCTAGCGGTTCAAGAGACCCAGTACTTC,CASSEGWLAVQETQYF
-,TRBV9,TRBJ2-6,-,TGTGCCAGCAGCGAGCGATCTGGGTCTGGGGCCAACGTCCTGACTTTC,CASSERSGSGANVLTF
-,TRBV4-3,TRBJ2-7,-,TGCGCCAGCAGCCCGGGGGCCACCCTCGGCTACGAGCAGTACTTC,CASSPGATLGYEQYF
-,TRBV4-1,TRBJ2-7,-,TGCGCCAGCAGCCAAGATTATCTCGGCTCCTACGAGCAGTACTTC,CASSQDYLGSYEQYF
-,TRBV27,TRBJ1-2,-,TGTGCCAGCAGTACAGGAGAACTTAACTATGGCTACACCTTC,CASSTGELNYGYTF
-,TRBV27,TRBJ2-1,-,TGTGCCAGCAGTTCAGGTCCCCAAACGGATGAGCAGTTCTTC,CASSSGPQTDEQFF
-,TRBV7-2,TRBJ1-5,-,TGTGCCAGCAGCTCGTATCAGGGAAGGGATCAGCCCCAGCATTTT,CASSSYQGRDQPQHF
once,TRBV6-1,TRBJ1-2,-,TGTGCCAGCGATACAGGGTATGGCTACACCTTC,CASDTGYGYTF
-,TRBV9,TRBJ2-1,TRBD1,TGTGCCAGCAGCAAACCAGGGGGTGAGGATGAGCAGTTCTTC,CASSKPGGEDEQFF
-,TRBV6-1,TRBJ2-7,TRBD2,TGTGCCAGCAGTAGCGGGGGATTCTACGAGCAGTACTTC,CASSSGGFYEQYF
-,TRBV29-1,TRBJ2-2,TRBD1,TGCAGCGTTGAAACAGGGGACGGGGAGCTGTTTTTT,CSVETGDGELFF
-,TRBV7-9,TRBJ2-2,-,TGTGCCAGCAGCTTGACCGGGGAGCTGTTTTTT,CASSLTGELFF
-,TRBV4-2,TRBJ2-2,-,TGTGCCAGCCCGGGACGGTTGAACACCGGGGAGCTGTTTTTT,CASPGRLNTGELFF
-,TRBV4-1,TRBJ1-4,-,TGCGCCAGCAGCCCGGCATATGGTGAAAAACTGTTTTTT,CASSPAYGEKLFF
-,TRBV10-2,TRBJ1-1,-,TGCGCCAGCAGTGAAGCCCCCGGCGGGGAGGTCAACACTGAAGCTTTCTTT,CASSEAPGGEVNTEAFF
-,TRBV29-1,TRBJ2-2,-,TGCAGCGTTGCTGGGGGGAAGGGCTTGAACACCGGGGAGCTGTTTTTT,CSVAGGKGLNTGELFF
-,TRBV10-3,TRBJ2-7,-,TGTGCCATCAGTGAATTCCAGGGTGCTCGAGGCGAGCAGTACTTC,CAISEFQGARGEQYF
-,TRBV5-1,TRBJ1-1,TRBD1,TGCGCCAGCAGCTGGACAGGGGGCATAGTTGAAGCTTTCTTT,CASSWTGGIVEAFF
-,TRBV2,TRBJ2-3,TRBD1,TGTGCCAGCAGTGGACAGGGCGGCACAGATACGCAGTATTTT,CASSGQGGTDTQYF
-,TRBV29-1,TRBJ2-7,-,TGCAGCGTTGTATCAGGGGGGATCTACGAGCAGTACTTC,CSVVSGGIYEQYF
-,TRBV18,TRBJ1-5,-,TGTGCCAGCTCACCCACTGCCGTATTTACAGGGACTAATAGCAATCAGCCCCAGCATTTT,CASSPTAVFTGTNSNQPQHF
few,TRBV30,TRBJ1-1,-,TGTGCCTGGAGTGCAACAGGGAACACTGAAGCTTTCTTT,CAWSATGNTEAFF
-,TRBV18,TRBJ2-7,TRBD1,TGTGCCAGCTCACCAGGACAGGGGTCCTCCTACGAGCAGTACTTC,CASSPGQGSSYEQYF
-,TRBV5-6,TRBJ2-1,TRBD2,TGTGCCAGCAGCCCTTCCGGGAGCGGGAACAATGAGCAGTTCTTC,CASSPSGSGNNEQFF
-,TRBV7-9,TRBJ2-5,-,TGTGCCAGCAGCCCACCCTCGGACCCGGGGGTGGAGACCCAGTACTTC,CASSPPSDPGVETQYF
-,TRBV4-3,TRBJ2-1,-,TGCGCCAGCAGCCAGGAAGGTAGCGGTGACAATGAGCAGTTCTTC,CASSQEGSGDNEQFF
-,TRBV28,TRBJ1-4,-,TGTGCCAGCAGTTTATCATGGGATAAACTGTTTTTT,CASSLSWDKLFF
once,TRBV6-6,TRBJ2-7,-,TGTGCCAGCAGTTACCCGACTAGCTCCTACGAGCAGTACTTC,CASSYPTSSYEQYF
-,TRBV7-9,TRBJ2-1,-,TGTGCCAGCAGTCCGTCGCAGGGGGAGGACAATGAGCAGTTCTTC,CASSPSQGEDNEQFF
-,TRBV7-6,TRBJ2-7,TRBD2,TGTGCCAGCAGCACCAGACTAGCGGGAGGGCCGCAGGGCTACGAGCAGTACTTC,CASSTRLAGGPQGYEQYF
-,TRBV7-6,TRBJ2-2,-,TGTGCCAGCAGTGACCCTGAGACCCCTGAGCTGTTTTTT,CASSDPETPELFF
-,TRBV28,TRBJ1-1,-,TGTGCCAGCAGTTTTGGGGCCCCCGCTTTCTTT,CASSFGAPAFF
-,TRBV4-1,TRBJ2-2,TRBD1,TGCGCCAGCAGTTCGACAGGGCGTGGAACCGGGGAGCTGTTTTTT,CASSSTGRGTGELFF
few,TRBV11-2,TRBJ2-7,TRBD1,TGTGCCAGCAGCCCCGGGACAGGCTACGAGCAGTACTTC,CASSPGTGYEQYF
-,TRBV11-3,TRBJ2-7,-,TGTGCCAGCAGCCGACATGAGGGTTACGAGCAGTACTTC,CASSRHEGYEQYF
-,TRBV7-9,TRBJ1-3,-,TGTGCCAGCAGCTTAGCCGCAGGGATATTCTCTGGAAACACCATATATTTT,CASSLAAGIFSGNTIYF
-,TRBV4-1,TRBJ1-2,-,TGCGCCAGCAGCCAAGCTATGCAGCAGATCTCTAACTATGGCTACACCTTC,CASSQAMQQISNYGYTF
-,TRBV5-1,TRBJ2-7,TRBD2,TGCGCCAGCAGCTTACTAGCGCAGGTTTCCTACGAGCAGTACTTC,CASSLLAQVSYEQYF